These T cell receptor beta chains were read from a single sample in a study of T-cell memory formation after mild COVID-19. In TCRdb, the 5' RACE reads were re-called with MiXCR into one record per CDR3 protein. The sample shows 200,000 or so distinct CDR3 sequences, around 9.1% of them seen only once. Input material: PBMCs or a T cell subset sorted from them (not recorded which). These receptors came from a man aged 18 to 35 who had mild COVID-19 (a few samples of this study predate the infection). Cell type and time point are not known. Each CDR3 is given without its conserved first and last residue. The order of the fields is clone size, D gene, V gene, CDR3 protein. The D gene is left open where the match is weak. Size values are once, few and many counts, or a class for expanded clones, and some rows have none.

few	.	TRBV5-6	ASGRRRETQY
.	TRBD1	TRBV7-3	ASSPGQGGSYEQY
many	.	TRBV11-2	ASSTSTRTEAF
.	.	TRBV15	ATSRETQLAAADTQY
.	.	TRBV6-2/TRBV6-3	ASKGDSYEQY
.	.	TRBV5-1	ASSLKNTGELF
many	.	TRBV10-3	AIRVVDTQY
few	TRBD2	TRBV18	ASSPRTSGGSEVSTDTQY
.	TRBD1	TRBV3-1	ASSQPLGQSTTEAF
few	.	TRBV4-1	ASSQVGAPTDTQY
many	.	TRBV7-2	ASSFIWGNDGTQY
.	.	TRBV10-3	ATRNGRRDGGDGEKLF
.	.	TRBV12-3/TRBV12-4	ASSLSSGNEQY
.	.	TRBV3-1	ASSQEVYRDGAGYT
.	.	TRBV24-1	ATSGQKETQY
few	TRBD1	TRBV20-1	SATDRVGTNEKLF
few	TRBD1	TRBV12-3/TRBV12-4	ASMTDRGFGYT
.	.	TRBV6-2/TRBV6-3	ASSYSGTQY
.	.	TRBV20-1	SAREGAGYGYT
many	TRBD1	TRBV4-3	ASSRSLAEGAYGYT
few	.	TRBV7-9	ASSLAQGYEQY
.	.	TRBV24-1	ATRGRGSNQPQH
few	TRBD2	TRBV10-3	AISLAGGHTGELF
.	.	TRBV13	ASSRGTPTRF
few	.	TRBV4-3	ASSLIYSSSYNEQF
few	.	TRBV19	ASTPGRAGSYNEQF
.	.	TRBV9	ASSPTGTPQPQH
.	TRBD1	TRBV15	ATSSNRGGETQY
many	.	TRBV20-1	SARGNTRSNTGELF